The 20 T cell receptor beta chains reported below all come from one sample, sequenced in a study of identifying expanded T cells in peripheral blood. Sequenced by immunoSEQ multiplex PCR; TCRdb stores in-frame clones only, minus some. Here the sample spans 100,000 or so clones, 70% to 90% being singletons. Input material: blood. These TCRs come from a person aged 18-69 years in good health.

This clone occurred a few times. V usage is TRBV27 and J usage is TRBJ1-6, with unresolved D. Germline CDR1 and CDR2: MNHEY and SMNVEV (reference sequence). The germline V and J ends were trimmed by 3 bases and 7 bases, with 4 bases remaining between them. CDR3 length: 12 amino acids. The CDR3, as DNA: TGTGCCAGCAGTTTGGGCAATTCACCCCTCCACTTT. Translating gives CASSLGNSPLHF.

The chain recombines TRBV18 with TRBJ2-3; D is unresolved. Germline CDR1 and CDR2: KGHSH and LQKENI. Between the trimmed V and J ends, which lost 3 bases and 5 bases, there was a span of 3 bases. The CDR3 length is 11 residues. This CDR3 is CASSPVDTQYF. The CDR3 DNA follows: TGTGCCAGCTCACCGGTAGATACGCAGTATTTT. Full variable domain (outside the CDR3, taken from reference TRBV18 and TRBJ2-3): NAGVMQNPRHLVRRRGQEARLRCSPMKGHSHVYWYRQLPEEGLKFMVYLQKENIIDESGMPKERFSAEFPKEGPSILRIQQVVRGDSAAYFCASSPVDTQYFGPGTRLTVL.

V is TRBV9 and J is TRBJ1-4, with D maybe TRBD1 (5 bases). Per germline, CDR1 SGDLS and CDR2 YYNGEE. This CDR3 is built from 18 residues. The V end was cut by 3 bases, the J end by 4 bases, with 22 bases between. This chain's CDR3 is CASSGWASGEFGNEKLFF. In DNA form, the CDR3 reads TGTGCCAGCAGCGGGTGGGCGTCGGGGGAGTTTGGTAATGAAAAACTGTTTTTT.

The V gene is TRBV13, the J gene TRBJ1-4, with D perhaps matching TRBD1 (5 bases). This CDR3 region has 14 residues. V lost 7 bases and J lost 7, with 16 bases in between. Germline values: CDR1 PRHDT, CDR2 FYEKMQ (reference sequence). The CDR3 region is CASTHGGGGEKLFF. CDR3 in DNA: TGTGCCAGCACCCACGGGGGTGGCGGTGAAAAACTGTTTTTT. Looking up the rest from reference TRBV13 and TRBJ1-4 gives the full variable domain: AAGVIQSPRHLIKEKRETATLKCYPIPRHDTVYWYQQGPGQDPQFLISFYEKMQSDKGSIPDRFSAQQFSDYHSELNMSSLELGDSALYFCASTHGGGGEKLFFGSGTQLSVL.

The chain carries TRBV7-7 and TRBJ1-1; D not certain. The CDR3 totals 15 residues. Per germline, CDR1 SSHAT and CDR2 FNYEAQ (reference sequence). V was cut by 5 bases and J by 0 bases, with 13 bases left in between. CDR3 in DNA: TGTGCCAGCAGCCCTAATCCGGGATTGAACACTGAAGCTTTCTTT. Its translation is CASSPNPGLNTEAFF.

In nucleotides, the CDR3 is TGTGCCAGTACCAATTCTCTAAATACCCCCCAGCATTTT. Protein product: CASTNSLNTPQHF. The V call is TRBV19, the J call TRBJ1-5; D gene ambiguous. Looked up from germline, CDR1 is LNHDA and CDR2 is SQIVND (reference sequence). The length of the CDR3 is 13 residues. V was trimmed by 7 bases and J by 10 bases, leaving 17 bases between them.

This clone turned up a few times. DNA for the CDR3: TGTGCCAGCAGCTTAGCCATAAACAATTCACCCCTCCACTTT. This encodes CASSLAINNSPLHF. V usage is TRBV7-2 and J usage is TRBJ1-6; D ambiguous. The length of the CDR3 is 14 residues. Deletions cut 0 bases from V and 7 bases from J, with 7 bases between. Germline V lookup: CDR1 SGHTA, CDR2 FQGNSA.

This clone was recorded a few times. The CDR3 DNA is TGTGCCAGCAGCGCCCCTGGCCTCAAAGAGACCCAGTACTTC. This gives the protein CASSAPGLKETQYF. This rearrangement joins TRBV7-9 to TRBJ2-5, with unresolved D. Germline loops: CDR1 SEHNR, CDR2 FQNEAQ (reference sequence). This CDR3 is 14 amino acids long. Trimming shortened V by 5 bases and J by 3 bases, and 13 bases separated the two germline ends.

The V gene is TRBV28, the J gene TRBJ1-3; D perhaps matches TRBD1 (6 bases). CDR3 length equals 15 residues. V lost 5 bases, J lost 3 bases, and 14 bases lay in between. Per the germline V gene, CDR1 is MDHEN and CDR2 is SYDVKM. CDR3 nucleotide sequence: TGTGCCAGCAGTCAACGGGTCAGGGGTGGAAACACCATATATTTT. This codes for CASSQRVRGGNTIYF.

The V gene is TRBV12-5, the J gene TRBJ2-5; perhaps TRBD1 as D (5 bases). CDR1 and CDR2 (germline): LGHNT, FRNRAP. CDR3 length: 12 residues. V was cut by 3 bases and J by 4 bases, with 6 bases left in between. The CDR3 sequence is CASGFDRETQYF. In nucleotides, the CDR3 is TGTGCTAGTGGTTTCGACAGAGAGACCCAGTACTTC.

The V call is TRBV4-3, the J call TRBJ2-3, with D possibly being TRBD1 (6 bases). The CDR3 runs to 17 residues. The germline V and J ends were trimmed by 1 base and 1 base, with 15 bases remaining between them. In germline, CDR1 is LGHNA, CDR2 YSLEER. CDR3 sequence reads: CASSQATDSEGTDTQYF. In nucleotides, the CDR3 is TGCGCCAGCAGCCAAGCCACGGACAGTGAGGGCACAGATACGCAGTATTTT.

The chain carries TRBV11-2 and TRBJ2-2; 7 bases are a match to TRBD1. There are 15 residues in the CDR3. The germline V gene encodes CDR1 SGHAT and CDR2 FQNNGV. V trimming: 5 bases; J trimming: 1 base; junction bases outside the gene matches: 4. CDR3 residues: CASSGDSLNTGELFF. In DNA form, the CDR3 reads TGTGCCAGCAGCGGGGACAGCCTGAACACCGGGGAGCTGTTTTTT.

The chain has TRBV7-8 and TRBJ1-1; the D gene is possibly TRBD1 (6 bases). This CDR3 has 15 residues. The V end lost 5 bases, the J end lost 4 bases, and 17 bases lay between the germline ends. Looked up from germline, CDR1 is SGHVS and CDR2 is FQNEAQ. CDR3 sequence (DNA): TGTGCCAGCAGCCCCCCTGGGGGGGGGCGCACTGAAGCTTTCTTT. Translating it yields CASSPPGGGRTEAFF.

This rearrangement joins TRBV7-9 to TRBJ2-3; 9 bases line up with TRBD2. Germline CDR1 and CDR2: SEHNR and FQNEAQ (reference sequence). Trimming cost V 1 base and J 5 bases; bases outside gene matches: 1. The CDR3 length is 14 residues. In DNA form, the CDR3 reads TGTGCCAGCAGCTTAGGCGGGGGGGGAGATACGCAGTATTTT. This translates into CASSLGGGGDTQYF.

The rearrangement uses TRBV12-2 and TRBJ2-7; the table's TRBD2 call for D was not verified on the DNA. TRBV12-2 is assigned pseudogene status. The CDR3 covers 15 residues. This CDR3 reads CASRLASDFWYEQYF. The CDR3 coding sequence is TGTGCAAGTCGCTTAGCCTCGGACTTTTGGTACGAGCAGTACTTC.

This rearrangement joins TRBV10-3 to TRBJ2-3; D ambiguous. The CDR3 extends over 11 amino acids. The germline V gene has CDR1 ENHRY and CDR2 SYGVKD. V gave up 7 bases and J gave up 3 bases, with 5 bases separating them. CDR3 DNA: TGTGCCATCAAGGGAACAGATACGCAGTATTTT. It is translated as CAIKGTDTQYF.

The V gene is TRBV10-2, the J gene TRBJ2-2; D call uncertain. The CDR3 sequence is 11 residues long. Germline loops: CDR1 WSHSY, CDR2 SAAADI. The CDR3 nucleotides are TGCGCTACCAGCATCACCGGGGAGCTGTTTTTT. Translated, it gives CATSITGELFF.

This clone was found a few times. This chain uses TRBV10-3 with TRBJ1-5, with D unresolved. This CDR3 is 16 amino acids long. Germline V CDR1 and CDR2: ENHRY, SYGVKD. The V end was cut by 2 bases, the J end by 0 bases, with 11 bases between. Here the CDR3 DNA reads TGTGCCATCAGTGAGGGTCAAATATCTAGCAATCAGCCCCAGCATTTT. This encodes CAISEGQISSNQPQHF.

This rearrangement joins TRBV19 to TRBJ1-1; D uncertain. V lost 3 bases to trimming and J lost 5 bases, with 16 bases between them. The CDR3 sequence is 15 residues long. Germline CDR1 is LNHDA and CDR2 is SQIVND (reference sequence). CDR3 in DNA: TGTGCCAGTAGTATCCGACCGAGACCCGAAACTGAAGCTTTCTTT. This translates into CASSIRPRPETEAFF.

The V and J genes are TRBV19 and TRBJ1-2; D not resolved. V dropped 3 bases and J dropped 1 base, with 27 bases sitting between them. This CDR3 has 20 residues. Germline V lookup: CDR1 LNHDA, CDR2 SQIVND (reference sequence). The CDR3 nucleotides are TGTGCCAGTAGTATTTGGGCCCAGTCCCCCCTGAGACAAATTAACTATGGCTACACCTTC. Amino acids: CASSIWAQSPLRQINYGYTF.